This TCR beta chain was retrieved from a study of radiation and T cells in renal cell carcinoma. The ends were cut back, 0 bases at V and 5 bases at J, with 12 bases in the middle. The CDR3 totals 15 residues. Germline CDR1 LGHNA, CDR2 YSLEER. Profiled with immunoSEQ multiplex PCR; TCRdb holds only in-frame clones, not every one. The sample comprises 120,000 or so clones, roughly 91% of which are singletons, and 5.5% to 6.5% rests with the top ten. Time point specified: blood 2 weeks post-SBRT. Treatment: 15 Gy SBRT to primary tumor, nephrectomy 4 weeks later. The patient's renal cell carcinoma had clear cell pathology.

The specimen comprised blood, sampled from a patient whose treatment included radiotherapy and nephrectomy. The receptor was derived from a woman aged 70-85 years with renal cell carcinoma. The rearrangement links TRBV4-3 to TRBJ2-3; tentative D call: TRBD2 (7 bases). Written as DNA, the CDR3 is TGCGCCAGCAGCCAAGATTGGGGGGGCCAAGATACGCAGTATTTT. Protein sequence: CASSQDWGGQDTQYF.